This TCR beta chain is from a study of T cell responses to AZD1222 COVID-19 vaccine. The repertoire was sequenced with immunoSEQ multiplex PCR; TCRdb's copy has only in-frame clones and lacks some. The table has 150,000 to 200,000 clones, around 94% seen once. In its sample, this clone was seen once. This CDR3 is also generated by other DNA sequences in the sample. V was pared by 5 bases and J by 0 bases, with 7 bases between. The CDR3 loop spans 13 amino acids. Germline CDR1 reads MNHEY; CDR2 reads SVGAGI. The receptor was derived from an adult who received the AZD1222 COVID-19 vaccine. The sequencing here drew on peripheral blood, taken 28 days after the second AZD1222 dose. The chain couples TRBV6-5 to TRBJ1-1; D unresolved. In DNA, the CDR3 is TGTGCCAGCAGTCCTCGTATGAACACTGAAGCTTTCTTT. It encodes CASSPRMNTEAFF.